These T cell receptor beta chains were read from a single sample in a study of blood T cell repertoires in COVID-19. TCRdb's table, derived via immunoSEQ multiplex PCR, lists solely in-frame clones and lacks some. There are about 160,000 clones in the sample; under 90% occur only once, and 3.4% lies in the top ten. The sample consisted of PBMCs or T cells enriched from blood (not recorded which). These TCRs come from an older woman who had recovered from COVID-19. Each CDR3 is given with its conserved first and last residue. The D gene is left open where the match is weak. Expanded clones are given a class, and other clones once, few, many or no size at all.

TRBD1,TRBJ2-6,TRBV19,.,TGTGCCAGTAAGGGGCTCTTTCAGGGGGCGCTTTCTGGGGCCAACGTCCTGACTTTC,CASKGLFQGALSGANVLTF
TRBD1,TRBJ1-2,TRBV28,.,TGTGCCAGCAGTGAACCACAGGGGGCGACGAACTATGGCTACACCTTC,CASSEPQGATNYGYTF
TRBD2,TRBJ2-5,TRBV11-2,.,TGTGCCAGCAGCTTAGGGTGGACTAGCGGGGCCACGGGCCAAGAGACCCAGTACTTC,CASSLGWTSGATGQETQYF
TRBD2,TRBJ2-1,TRBV14,.,TGTGCCAGCAGCCCCGGACTAGCGGGGGGGACCAATGAGCAGTTCTTC,CASSPGLAGGTNEQFF
.,TRBJ1-2,TRBV30,.,TGTGCCTGGAGTGTCGAGAACCACTATGGCTACACCTTC,CAWSVENHYGYTF
.,TRBJ1-5,TRBV27,.,TGTGCCAGCAGTTTATCGGGAGGGAGTCAGCCCCAGCATTTT,CASSLSGGSQPQHF
.,TRBJ1-5,TRBV21-1,few,TGTGCCAGTGACTGGGTGGAAAGCAATCAGCCCCAGCATTTT,CASDWVESNQPQHF
TRBD1,TRBJ1-2,TRBV4-2,many,TGTGCCAGCAGCCAAACAGGGGCGTATGGCTACACCTTC,CASSQTGAYGYTF
TRBD1,TRBJ2-1,TRBV19,.,TGTGCCAGCGGGACAGGGGGCTACAATGAGCAGTTCTTC,CASGTGGYNEQFF
TRBD2,TRBJ2-1,TRBV3-1/TRBV3-2,.,TGTGCCAGCAGCCTCGATGGGGGGGGCTCCTACAATGAGCAGTTCTTC,CASSLDGGGSYNEQFF
TRBD1,TRBJ2-7,TRBV5-1,.,TGCGCCAGCAGCCCTCCGGGACAGGGGTTCTACGAGCAGTACTTC,CASSPPGQGFYEQYF
.,TRBJ2-7,TRBV27,once,TGTGCCAGCAGTTCCGGGACTCCTAACAGAGGATACGAGCAGTACTTC,CASSSGTPNRGYEQYF
.,TRBJ2-3,TRBV5-1,.,TGCGCCAGCAGCTTCAACAGGGCAGATACGCAGTATTTT,CASSFNRADTQYF
.,TRBJ1-1,TRBV19,.,TGTGCCAGTAGTATGGCCAGGGCCACTGAAGCTTTCTTT,CASSMARATEAFF
.,TRBJ1-1,TRBV5-5,.,TGTGCCAGCAGCTTCTCCCAGGCAAACACTGAAGCTTTCTTT,CASSFSQANTEAFF
.,TRBJ1-2,TRBV6-5,.,TGTGCCAGCAGAGAGAATGGGGGGATTAACTATGGCTACACCTTC,CASRENGGINYGYTF
.,TRBJ2-1,TRBV11-2,.,TGTGCCAGCAGCTTACAGTTGGGGGGAACCTCATCTAATGAGCAGTTCTTC,CASSLQLGGTSSNEQFF
TRBD1,TRBJ1-4,TRBV9,.,TGTGCCAGCAGCTCTAGGACAGGGGAGGCAACTAATGAAAAACTGTTTTTT,CASSSRTGEATNEKLFF
TRBD2,TRBJ2-5,TRBV6-5,.,TGTGCCAGCAGTTTAATAGCGGGGGGCTTGGAGACCCAGTACTTC,CASSLIAGGLETQYF
TRBD1,TRBJ1-2,TRBV18,.,TGTGCCAGCTCGCCCTCGGGACAGGGAGGCGCCGGTGGCTACACCTTC,CASSPSGQGGAGGYTF
TRBD1,TRBJ2-3,TRBV24-1,.,TGTGCCACCGGGACAGGGGGCCCAGATACGCAGTATTTT,CATGTGGPDTQYF
TRBD1,TRBJ2-2,TRBV4-1,few,TGCGCCAGCAGCCAAGGGGACAGGGGTAACACCGGGGAGCTGTTTTTT,CASSQGDRGNTGELFF
TRBD2,TRBJ2-5,TRBV5-8,.,TGTGCCAGCAGCTTCAGCCGGGGGGTGCTCCAAGAGACCCAGTACTTC,CASSFSRGVLQETQYF
.,TRBJ2-5,TRBV7-9,.,TGTGCCAGCAGCTTAACCACATCCGGGACAGCGGGCGTCCCAGAGACCCAGTACTTC,CASSLTTSGTAGVPETQYF
TRBD1,TRBJ2-7,TRBV5-6,.,TGTGCCAGCAGCTTGGCAGCAGGGGGCGCGAAGCAGTACTTC,CASSLAAGGAKQYF
.,TRBJ2-5,TRBV13,.,TGTGCCAGCAGCTTACGTCAGGGAGGCGAGACCCAGTACTTC,CASSLRQGGETQYF
.,TRBJ2-7,TRBV2,.,TGTGCCAGCAGTGAAGCGCGGGCTTTCTCCTACGAGCAGTACTTC,CASSEARAFSYEQYF